These 6 T cell receptor beta chains were sequenced from one sample in a study of blood T cell repertoires in COVID-19. Profiled with immunoSEQ multiplex PCR; TCRdb holds only in-frame clones, not every one. The sample contains 150,000 to 200,000 clones, roughly nine tenths of which appear only once. Input material: peripheral blood. These receptors originate from a woman in her 70s with acute or convalescent COVID-19.

The chain employs TRBV6-2 or TRBV6-3 and TRBJ2-6; 8 bases map to TRBD1. Germline V gives CDR1 MNHEY, CDR2 SVGEGT. With V trimmed by 1 base and J by 0 bases, 2 bases remained unmatched. The CDR3 is 17 amino acids. CDR3 sequence (DNA): TGTGCCAGCAGTTACTGGGACAGGATCTCTGGGGCCAACGTCCTGACTTTC. This gives the protein CASSYWDRISGANVLTF.

The chain employs TRBV28 and TRBJ2-7; 7 positions match TRBD1. Germline lookup yields CDR1 MDHEN and CDR2 SYDVKM. This CDR3 region has 15 residues. The V gene end was trimmed by 8 bases and the J gene end by 2 bases; junction bases not matched to a gene: 12. The chain's CDR3 is CASVTAGGQTYEQYF. In DNA form, the CDR3 reads TGTGCCAGCGTTACGGCAGGGGGACAAACCTACGAGCAGTACTTC.

This clone was recorded once. The genes are TRBV5-5 and TRBJ1-1; D uncertain. CDR3 length: 14 amino acids. V was trimmed by 0 bases and J by 2 bases, leaving 8 bases between them. From germline, CDR1 is SGHKS and CDR2 YYEKEE (reference sequence). DNA for the CDR3: TGTGCCAGCAGCTTGGTGAACAAAAACACTGAAGCTTTCTTT. Protein sequence: CASSLVNKNTEAFF.

The J gene is TRBJ2-7, the V gene TRBV5-1; 7 bases are a match to TRBD1. Germline values: CDR1 SGHRS, CDR2 YFSETQ. The CDR3 totals 14 residues. Trimming at V came to 4 bases and at J to 1 base, leaving 5 bases not matched to a gene. CDR3 in amino acids: CASSRGQVSYEQYF. The CDR3 region has the DNA TGCGCCAGCAGCCGAGGACAGGTATCCTACGAGCAGTACTTC. Together with reference TRBV5-1 and TRBJ2-7, the CDR3 gives the full variable domain: KAGVTQTPRYLIKTRGQQVTLSCSPISGHRSVSWYQQTPGQGLQFLFEYFSETQRNKGNFPGRFSGRQFSNSRSEMNVSTLELGDSALYLCASSRGQVSYEQYFGPGTRLTVT.

This clone has only one observation. The rearrangement joins TRBV2 to TRBJ2-6; D unclear. There are 15 residues in the CDR3. In germline, CDR1 is SNHLY, CDR2 FYNNEI. V was pared by 4 bases and J by 0 bases, with 7 bases between. The CDR3 nucleotides are TGTGCCAGCAGTGCATCCCACTCTGGGGCCAACGTCCTGACTTTC. Translating it yields CASSASHSGANVLTF.

V gene TRBV6-5 combines with J gene TRBJ2-7; D may be TRBD1 (6 bases). This CDR3 has 15 amino acids. CDR1 and CDR2 (germline): MNHEY, SVGAGI. V dropped 6 bases and J dropped 4 bases, with 19 bases sitting between them. CDR3 loop: CASSTDRSVRYEQYF. The CDR3 DNA sequence: TGTGCCAGCAGCACAGACAGGTCCGTCCGGTACGAGCAGTACTTC.